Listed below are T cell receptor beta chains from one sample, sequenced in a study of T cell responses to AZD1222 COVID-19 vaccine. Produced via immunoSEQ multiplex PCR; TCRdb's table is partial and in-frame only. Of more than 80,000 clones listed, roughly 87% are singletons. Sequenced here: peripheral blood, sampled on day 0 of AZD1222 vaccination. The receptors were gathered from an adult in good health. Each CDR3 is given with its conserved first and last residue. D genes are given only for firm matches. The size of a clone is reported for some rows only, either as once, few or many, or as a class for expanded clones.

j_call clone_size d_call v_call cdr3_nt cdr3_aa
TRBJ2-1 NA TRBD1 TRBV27 TGTGCCAGCAGTTTGGAGACAGGGGATTACAATGAGCAGTTCTTC CASSLETGDYNEQFF
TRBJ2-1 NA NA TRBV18 TGTGCCAGCTCACCAAGAGGGGTGGGCCTGGGGAATGAGCAGTTCTTC CASSPRGVGLGNEQFF
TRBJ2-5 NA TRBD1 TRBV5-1 TGCGCCAGCACGGCCGGGACAGGGGGTATGGAGACCCAGTACTTC CASTAGTGGMETQYF
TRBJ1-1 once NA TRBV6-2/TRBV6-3 TGTGCCAGCAGTTACTCGTTAGCCGATCCGACGGCTTTCTTT CASSYSLADPTAFF
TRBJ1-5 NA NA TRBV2 TGTGCCAGCAGTGAACCGGGGGCGGCTCAGCCCCAGCATTTT CASSEPGAAQPQHF
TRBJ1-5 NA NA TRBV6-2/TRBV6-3 TGTGCCAGCAGTTACTCGTTATCCCCGGATAGCAATCAGCCCCAGCATTTT CASSYSLSPDSNQPQHF
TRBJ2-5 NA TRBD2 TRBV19 TGTGCCAGTACCGGCTCCGGGACTAGCGGCAAATTTTACCCGGGGGAGACCCAGTACTTC CASTGSGTSGKFYPGETQYF
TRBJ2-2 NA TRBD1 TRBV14 TGTGCCAGCAGCCAAGAATCCGGGACAGGGTATGCCGGGGAGCTGTTTTTT CASSQESGTGYAGELFF
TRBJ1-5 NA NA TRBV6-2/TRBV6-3 TGTGCCAGCAGTATGGGTCAGCCCCAGCATTTT CASSMGQPQHF
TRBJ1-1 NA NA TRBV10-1 TGCGCCAGCAGTGAGTCGAGAGGGGAAGCTTTCTTT CASSESRGEAFF
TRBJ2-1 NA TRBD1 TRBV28 TGTGCCAGCAGTTCGCAGGGGGCAAACAATGAGCAGTTCTTC CASSSQGANNEQFF
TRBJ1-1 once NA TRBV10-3 TGTGCCATCAGTGAGTCTGAAGGTACGAACACTGAAGCTTTCTTT CAISESEGTNTEAFF
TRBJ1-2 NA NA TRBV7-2 TGTGCCAGCAGCTTGGCTGGCGCACAGGGATACTATGGCTACACCTTC CASSLAGAQGYYGYTF
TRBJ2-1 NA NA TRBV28 TGTGCCAGCAGTCTGGGGAATGAGCAGTTCTTC CASSLGNEQFF
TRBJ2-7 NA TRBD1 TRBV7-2 TGTGCCAGCAGCCCCCAACAGGGGAAGGGTTACGAGCAGTACTTC CASSPQQGKGYEQYF
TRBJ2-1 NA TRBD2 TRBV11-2 TGTGCCAGCACCCCGTTCGGGAGGGCCTCAGGTGAGCAGTTCTTC CASTPFGRASGEQFF
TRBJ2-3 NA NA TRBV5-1 TGCGCCAGCAGCTTGGTAGGAGGCCAAGGGGATACGCAGTATTTT CASSLVGGQGDTQYF
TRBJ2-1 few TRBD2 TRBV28 TGTGCCAGCACCAGCGGGAGAAGGCATGAGCAGTTCTTC CASTSGRRHEQFF
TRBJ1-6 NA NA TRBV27 TGTGCCAGCAGTTTTGAGCGACCCACAAATTCACCCCTCCACTTT CASSFERPTNSPLHF
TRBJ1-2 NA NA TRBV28 TGTGCCAGCAGCCCGCCGGCGGGGGACCTCTATGGCTACACCTTC CASSPPAGDLYGYTF
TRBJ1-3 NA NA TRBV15 TGTGCCACCAGCAGAGATGCTAACTCTGGAAACACCATATATTTT CATSRDANSGNTIYF
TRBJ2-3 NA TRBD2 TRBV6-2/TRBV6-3 TGTGCCAGCAGTTACCCTAGCGGGAGCCTACCGGGGACGCAGTATTTT CASSYPSGSLPGTQYF
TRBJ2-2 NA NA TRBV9 TGTGCCAGCAACGCCCGCGGAGCGAACACCGGGGAGCTGTTTTTT CASNARGANTGELFF
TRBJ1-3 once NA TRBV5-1 TGCGCCAGCAGCTTGGAAGGCGGAAACACCATATATTTT CASSLEGGNTIYF
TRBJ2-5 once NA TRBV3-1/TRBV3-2 TGTGCCAGCAGCCACTGGGCAGCGGGCGGCCAAGAGACCCAGTACTTC CASSHWAAGGQETQYF
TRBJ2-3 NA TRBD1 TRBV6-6 TGTGCCAGCAGCCGAGGACAGGGGGCTCCCCCTACGCAGTATTTT CASSRGQGAPPTQYF
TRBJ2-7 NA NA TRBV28 TGTGCCAGCAGTTTGGAAAGGGACTACGAGCAGTACTTC CASSLERDYEQYF
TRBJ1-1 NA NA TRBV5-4 TGTGCCAGCAGCCCCTCCGGGGTGACTGAAGCTTTCTTT CASSPSGVTEAFF
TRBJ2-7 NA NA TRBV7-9 TGTGCCAGCAGCCCGGGTACGGGGGCCGGGTCCTACGAGCAGTACTTC CASSPGTGAGSYEQYF
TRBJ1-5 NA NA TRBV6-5 TGTGCCAGCAGTAGGGGCAATCAGCCCCAGCATTTT CASSRGNQPQHF
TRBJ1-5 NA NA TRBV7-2 TGTGCCAGCAGCTTAGCTACTTGGGGTGAGTCTCATCAGCCCCAGCATTTT CASSLATWGESHQPQHF
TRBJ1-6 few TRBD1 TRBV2 TGTGCCAGCAGATCAGGGGGTCTAGTTAATTCACCCCTCCACTTT CASRSGGLVNSPLHF
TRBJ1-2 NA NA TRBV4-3 TGCGCCAGCAGCCAATCAGGGTTCTATGGCTACACCTTC CASSQSGFYGYTF
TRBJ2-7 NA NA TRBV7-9 TGTGCCAGCAGCTGGGACGCCAGCTCCTACGAGCAGTACTTC CASSWDASSYEQYF
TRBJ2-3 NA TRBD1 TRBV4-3 TGCGCCAGCAGCCAGGGGACAGGGGGCATCACAGATACGCAGTATTTT CASSQGTGGITDTQYF
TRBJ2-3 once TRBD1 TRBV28 TGTGCCAGCACATGGACAGGGGGCGCTTATACGCAGTATTTT CASTWTGGAYTQYF
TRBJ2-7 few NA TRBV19 TGTGCCAGTAGTATGTCCGGGGGCATGGGATACGAGCAGTACTTC CASSMSGGMGYEQYF
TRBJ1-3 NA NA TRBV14 TGTGCCAGCAGCCAGGGCTCTGGAAACACCATATATTTT CASSQGSGNTIYF
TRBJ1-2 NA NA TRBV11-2 TGTGCCAGCAGCTTAGATTTGGGAGTCGGCTATGGCTACACCTTC CASSLDLGVGYGYTF
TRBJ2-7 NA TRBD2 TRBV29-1 TGCAGCGTCGGGACTAGCGGGAGTTACGAGCAGTACTTC CSVGTSGSYEQYF
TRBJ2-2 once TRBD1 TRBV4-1 TGCGCCAGCAGCCAAGATAAAGGGGGCCTGGGACCTGACACCGGGGAGCTGTTTTTT CASSQDKGGLGPDTGELFF
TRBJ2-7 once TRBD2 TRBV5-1 TGCGCCAGCAGCGTCACTAGCGGAAGCTACGAGCAGTACTTC CASSVTSGSYEQYF
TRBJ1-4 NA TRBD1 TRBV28 TGTGCCAGCAGCTACGGACAGGGGGCCCTTGCAACTAATGAAAAACTGTTTTTT CASSYGQGALATNEKLFF
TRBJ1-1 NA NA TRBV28 TGTGCCAGCAGTTTATTTTCCGAGGAAGCTTTCTTT CASSLFSEEAFF
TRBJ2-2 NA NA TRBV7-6 TGTGCCAGCAGCCCCGGGACCCCAGGCTACACCGGGGAGCTGTTTTTT CASSPGTPGYTGELFF
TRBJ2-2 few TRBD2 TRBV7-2 TGTGCCAGCAGCTTAATGACTAGCGGGAGGTTTTGGGGTACCGGGGAGCTGTTTTTT CASSLMTSGRFWGTGELFF
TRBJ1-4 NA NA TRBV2 TGTGCCAGCAGTGTGGGAGGCGCCCCAAGTAATGAAAAACTGTTTTTT CASSVGGAPSNEKLFF
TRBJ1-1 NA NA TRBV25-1 TGTGCCAGCATGTGGAACACTGAAGCTTTCTTT CASMWNTEAFF
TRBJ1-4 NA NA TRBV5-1 TGCGCCAGCAGCTTCTACCCCACCGGGGGTAGTGAAAAACTGTTTTTT CASSFYPTGGSEKLFF
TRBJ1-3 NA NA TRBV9 TGTGCCAGCAGCGTAACAGATTCTGGAAACACCATATATTTT CASSVTDSGNTIYF
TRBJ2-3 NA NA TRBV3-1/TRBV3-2 TGTGCCAGCAGCCGCGACCCTGGGAGGTGGACAGATACGCAGTATTTT CASSRDPGRWTDTQYF
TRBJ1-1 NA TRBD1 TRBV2 TGTGCCAGCAGTGATCAGGGGGCGGGAACTGAAGCTTTCTTT CASSDQGAGTEAFF
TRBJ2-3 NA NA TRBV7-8 TGTGCCAGCAGCTTAGAGCGCAGGGGATGGAACACAGATACGCAGTATTTT CASSLERRGWNTDTQYF
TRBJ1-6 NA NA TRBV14 TGTGCCAGCAGCAAGGGCGTCTATAATTCACCCCTCCACTTT CASSKGVYNSPLHF
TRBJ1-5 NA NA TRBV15 TGTGCCACCAGCAGAGTAGCAGGATCGGGTCAGCCCCAGCATTTT CATSRVAGSGQPQHF
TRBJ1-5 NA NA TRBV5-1 TGCGCCAGCAGCTTAGGACAGTCCGATCAGCCCCAGCATTTT CASSLGQSDQPQHF
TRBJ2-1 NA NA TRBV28 TGTGCCAGCAGTCCCTCCGGAGGGGGTCTAAACAATGAGCAGTTCTTC CASSPSGGGLNNEQFF
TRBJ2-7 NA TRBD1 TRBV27 TGTGCCAGCAGTCCTGAGACAGGGTCCTACGAGCAGTACTTC CASSPETGSYEQYF
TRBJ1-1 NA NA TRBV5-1 TGCGCCAGCAATCTACAGTTGAACACTGAAGCTTTCTTT CASNLQLNTEAFF